This T cell receptor beta chain is drawn from a study of tumor-infiltrating lymphocytes in primary liver carcinoma. Study-level results: Without sorting, CD4+ versus CD8+ T cell repertoires were not compared.

Both blood RNA, taken from unsorted whole blood, and germline DNA were extracted. Synthesis of TCR beta cDNA was carried out from 450 to 500 ng total RNA with a constant-region primer. Three nested multiplex PCR rounds, a slightly modified ARM-PCR method, built the TCR beta libraries. Researchers ran the first two PCR rounds for approximately 10 cycles each with TRBV1-TRBV30 forward primers and a C-beta reverse primer. One entry per CDR3 protein results from TCRdb running MiXCR on the multiplex PCR reads. The sample consists of approximately 330,000 distinct CDR3 sequences, roughly two thirds of them appearing once. As regards this clonotype: Its antigen is unidentified.

The CDR3 loop spans 16 amino acids. Germline CDR1 KGHSH, CDR2 LQKENI. V shed 0 bases, J shed 5 bases, and the junction held 5 bases outside the gene matches. Material for sequencing was peripheral blood. V and J are TRBV18 and TRBJ2-1; 9 bases are a match to TRBD2. This sequence originates from a man aged 40-55 years with primary liver carcinoma and hepatitis B virus infection. Here the CDR3 reads CASSPPNRGGDNEQFF. The CDR3 DNA is TGTGCCAGCTCACCACCGAATCGCGGGGGGGACAATGAGCAGTTCTTC. The full variable domain, with the rest looked up from reference TRBV18 and TRBJ2-1, is NAGVMQNPRHLVRRRGQEARLRCSPMKGHSHVYWYRQLPEEGLKFMVYLQKENIIDESGMPKERFSAEFPKEGPSILRIQQVVRGDSAAYFCASSPPNRGGDNEQFFGPGTRLTVL.